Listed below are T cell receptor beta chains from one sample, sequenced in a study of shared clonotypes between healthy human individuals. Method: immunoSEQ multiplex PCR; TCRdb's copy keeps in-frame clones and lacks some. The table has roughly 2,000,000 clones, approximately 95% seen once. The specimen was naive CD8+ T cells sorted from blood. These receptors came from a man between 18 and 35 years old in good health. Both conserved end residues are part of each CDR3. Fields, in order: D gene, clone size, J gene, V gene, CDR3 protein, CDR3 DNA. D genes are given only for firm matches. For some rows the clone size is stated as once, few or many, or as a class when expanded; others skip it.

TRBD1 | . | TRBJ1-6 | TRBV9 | CASSTRDRNSPLHF | TGTGCCAGCAGCACCCGGGACAGAAATTCACCCCTCCACTTT
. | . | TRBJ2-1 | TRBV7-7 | CASSPDRSSYNEQFF | TGTGCTAGCAGCCCTGACAGGAGCTCCTACAATGAGCAGTTCTTC
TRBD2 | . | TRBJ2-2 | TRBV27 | CASSLWAGEGTGELFF | TGTGCCAGCAGTTTATGGGCGGGAGAAGGCACCGGGGAGCTGTTTTTT
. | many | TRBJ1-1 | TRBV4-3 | CASSPGMNTEAFF | TGCGCCAGCAGCCCCGGAATGAACACTGAAGCTTTCTTT
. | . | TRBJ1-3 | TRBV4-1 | CASSQGSGLGNTIYF | TGCGCCAGCAGCCAAGGGAGTGGACTTGGAAACACCATATATTTT
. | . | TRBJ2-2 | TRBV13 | CASSIDPGSGELFF | TGTGCCAGCAGCATTGATCCAGGGTCCGGGGAGCTGTTTTTT
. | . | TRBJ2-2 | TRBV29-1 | CSVLKGGELFF | TGCAGCGTCTTGAAGGGCGGGGAGCTGTTTTTT
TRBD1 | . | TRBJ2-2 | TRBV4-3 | CASSQEGKQGEGTGELFF | TGCGCCAGCAGCCAAGAGGGAAAACAGGGGGAAGGGACCGGGGAGCTGTTTTTT
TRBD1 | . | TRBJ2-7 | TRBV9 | CASSHTGGEQYF | TGTGCCAGCAGCCATACAGGGGGAGAGCAGTACTTC
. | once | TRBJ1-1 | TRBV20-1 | CSARDYQSSFF | TGCAGTGCTAGAGATTACCAGTCTTCTTTCTTT
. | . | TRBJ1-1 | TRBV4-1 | CASSPPGRGGMAVEAFF | TGCGCCAGCAGTCCTCCAGGGCGAGGCGGCATGGCTGTGGAAGCTTTCTTT
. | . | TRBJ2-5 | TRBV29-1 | CSVEDGEFQETQYF | TGCAGCGTTGAAGATGGAGAATTCCAAGAGACCCAGTACTTC
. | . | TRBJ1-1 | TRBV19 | CASSIIWAANTEAFF | TGTGCCAGTAGTATTATTTGGGCAGCCAACACTGAAGCTTTCTTT
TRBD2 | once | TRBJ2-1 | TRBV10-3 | CAISGSSGGYNEQFF | TGTGCCATCAGTGGATCGAGCGGGGGCTACAATGAGCAGTTCTTC
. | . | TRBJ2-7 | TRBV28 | CASSFLETYEQYF | TGTGCCAGCAGTTTCCTCGAGACCTACGAGCAGTACTTC
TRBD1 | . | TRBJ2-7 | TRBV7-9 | CASSPWTGGPYEQYF | TGTGCCAGCAGCCCCTGGACAGGGGGTCCCTACGAGCAGTACTTC
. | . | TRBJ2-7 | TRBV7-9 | CASSLAGVGYEQYF | TGTGCCAGCAGCTTAGCGGGGGTTGGGTACGAGCAGTACTTC
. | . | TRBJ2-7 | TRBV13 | CASSLSGRAPYEQYF | TGTGCCAGCAGCTTATCGGGTAGGGCCCCCTACGAGCAGTACTTC
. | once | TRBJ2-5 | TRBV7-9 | CASSDPNRVLETQYF | TGTGCCAGCAGCGACCCGAACAGGGTACTTGAGACCCAGTACTTC
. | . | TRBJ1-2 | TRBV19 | CASSISWGTRTGDGYTF | TGTGCCAGTAGTATCAGTTGGGGGACTCGGACTGGTGATGGCTACACCTTC
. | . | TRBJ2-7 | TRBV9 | CASSVEGGSYEQYF | TGTGCCAGCAGCGTAGAGGGGGGCTCCTACGAGCAGTACTTC
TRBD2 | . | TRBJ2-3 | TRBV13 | CASHRTSLGTDTQYF | TGTGCCAGCCATCGGACTAGTTTAGGCACAGATACGCAGTATTTT
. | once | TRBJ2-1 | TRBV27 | CASSSDTHSYNEQFF | TGTGCCAGCAGTTCGGACACTCACTCCTACAATGAGCAGTTCTTC
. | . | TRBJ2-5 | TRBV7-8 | CASSPRTQETQYF | TGTGCCAGCAGCCCCAGAACCCAAGAGACCCAGTACTTC
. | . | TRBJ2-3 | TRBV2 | CASSDYLGTDTQYF | TGTGCCAGCAGTGATTACTTGGGTACAGATACGCAGTATTTT